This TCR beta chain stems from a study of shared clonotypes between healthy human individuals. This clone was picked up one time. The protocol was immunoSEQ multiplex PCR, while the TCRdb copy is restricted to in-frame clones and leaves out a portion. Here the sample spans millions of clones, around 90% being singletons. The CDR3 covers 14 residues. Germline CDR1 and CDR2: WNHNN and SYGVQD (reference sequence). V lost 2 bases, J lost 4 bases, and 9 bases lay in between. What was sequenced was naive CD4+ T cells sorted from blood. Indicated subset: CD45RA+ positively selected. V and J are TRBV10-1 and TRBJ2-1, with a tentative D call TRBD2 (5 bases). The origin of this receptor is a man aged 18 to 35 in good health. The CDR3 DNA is TGCGCCAGCAGTGAGGCAACTAGATACAATGAGCAGTTCTTC. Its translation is CASSEATRYNEQFF.